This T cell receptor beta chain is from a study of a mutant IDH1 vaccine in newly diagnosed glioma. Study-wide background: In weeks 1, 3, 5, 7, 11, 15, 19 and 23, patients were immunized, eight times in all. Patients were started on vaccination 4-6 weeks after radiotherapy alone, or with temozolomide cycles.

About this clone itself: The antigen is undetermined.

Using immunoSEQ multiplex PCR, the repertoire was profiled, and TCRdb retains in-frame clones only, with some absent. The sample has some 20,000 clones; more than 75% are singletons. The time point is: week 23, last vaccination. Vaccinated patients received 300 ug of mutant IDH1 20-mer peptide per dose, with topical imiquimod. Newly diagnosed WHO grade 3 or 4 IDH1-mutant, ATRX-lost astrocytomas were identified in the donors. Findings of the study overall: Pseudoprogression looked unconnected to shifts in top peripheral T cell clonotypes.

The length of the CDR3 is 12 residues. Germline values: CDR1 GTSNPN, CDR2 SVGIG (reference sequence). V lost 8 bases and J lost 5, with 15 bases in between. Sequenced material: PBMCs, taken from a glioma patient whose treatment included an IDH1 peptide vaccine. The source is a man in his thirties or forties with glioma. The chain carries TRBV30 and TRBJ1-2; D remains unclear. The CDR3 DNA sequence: TGTGCCACACCCAAAGGAGGGTATGGCTACACCTTC. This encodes CATPKGGYGYTF.